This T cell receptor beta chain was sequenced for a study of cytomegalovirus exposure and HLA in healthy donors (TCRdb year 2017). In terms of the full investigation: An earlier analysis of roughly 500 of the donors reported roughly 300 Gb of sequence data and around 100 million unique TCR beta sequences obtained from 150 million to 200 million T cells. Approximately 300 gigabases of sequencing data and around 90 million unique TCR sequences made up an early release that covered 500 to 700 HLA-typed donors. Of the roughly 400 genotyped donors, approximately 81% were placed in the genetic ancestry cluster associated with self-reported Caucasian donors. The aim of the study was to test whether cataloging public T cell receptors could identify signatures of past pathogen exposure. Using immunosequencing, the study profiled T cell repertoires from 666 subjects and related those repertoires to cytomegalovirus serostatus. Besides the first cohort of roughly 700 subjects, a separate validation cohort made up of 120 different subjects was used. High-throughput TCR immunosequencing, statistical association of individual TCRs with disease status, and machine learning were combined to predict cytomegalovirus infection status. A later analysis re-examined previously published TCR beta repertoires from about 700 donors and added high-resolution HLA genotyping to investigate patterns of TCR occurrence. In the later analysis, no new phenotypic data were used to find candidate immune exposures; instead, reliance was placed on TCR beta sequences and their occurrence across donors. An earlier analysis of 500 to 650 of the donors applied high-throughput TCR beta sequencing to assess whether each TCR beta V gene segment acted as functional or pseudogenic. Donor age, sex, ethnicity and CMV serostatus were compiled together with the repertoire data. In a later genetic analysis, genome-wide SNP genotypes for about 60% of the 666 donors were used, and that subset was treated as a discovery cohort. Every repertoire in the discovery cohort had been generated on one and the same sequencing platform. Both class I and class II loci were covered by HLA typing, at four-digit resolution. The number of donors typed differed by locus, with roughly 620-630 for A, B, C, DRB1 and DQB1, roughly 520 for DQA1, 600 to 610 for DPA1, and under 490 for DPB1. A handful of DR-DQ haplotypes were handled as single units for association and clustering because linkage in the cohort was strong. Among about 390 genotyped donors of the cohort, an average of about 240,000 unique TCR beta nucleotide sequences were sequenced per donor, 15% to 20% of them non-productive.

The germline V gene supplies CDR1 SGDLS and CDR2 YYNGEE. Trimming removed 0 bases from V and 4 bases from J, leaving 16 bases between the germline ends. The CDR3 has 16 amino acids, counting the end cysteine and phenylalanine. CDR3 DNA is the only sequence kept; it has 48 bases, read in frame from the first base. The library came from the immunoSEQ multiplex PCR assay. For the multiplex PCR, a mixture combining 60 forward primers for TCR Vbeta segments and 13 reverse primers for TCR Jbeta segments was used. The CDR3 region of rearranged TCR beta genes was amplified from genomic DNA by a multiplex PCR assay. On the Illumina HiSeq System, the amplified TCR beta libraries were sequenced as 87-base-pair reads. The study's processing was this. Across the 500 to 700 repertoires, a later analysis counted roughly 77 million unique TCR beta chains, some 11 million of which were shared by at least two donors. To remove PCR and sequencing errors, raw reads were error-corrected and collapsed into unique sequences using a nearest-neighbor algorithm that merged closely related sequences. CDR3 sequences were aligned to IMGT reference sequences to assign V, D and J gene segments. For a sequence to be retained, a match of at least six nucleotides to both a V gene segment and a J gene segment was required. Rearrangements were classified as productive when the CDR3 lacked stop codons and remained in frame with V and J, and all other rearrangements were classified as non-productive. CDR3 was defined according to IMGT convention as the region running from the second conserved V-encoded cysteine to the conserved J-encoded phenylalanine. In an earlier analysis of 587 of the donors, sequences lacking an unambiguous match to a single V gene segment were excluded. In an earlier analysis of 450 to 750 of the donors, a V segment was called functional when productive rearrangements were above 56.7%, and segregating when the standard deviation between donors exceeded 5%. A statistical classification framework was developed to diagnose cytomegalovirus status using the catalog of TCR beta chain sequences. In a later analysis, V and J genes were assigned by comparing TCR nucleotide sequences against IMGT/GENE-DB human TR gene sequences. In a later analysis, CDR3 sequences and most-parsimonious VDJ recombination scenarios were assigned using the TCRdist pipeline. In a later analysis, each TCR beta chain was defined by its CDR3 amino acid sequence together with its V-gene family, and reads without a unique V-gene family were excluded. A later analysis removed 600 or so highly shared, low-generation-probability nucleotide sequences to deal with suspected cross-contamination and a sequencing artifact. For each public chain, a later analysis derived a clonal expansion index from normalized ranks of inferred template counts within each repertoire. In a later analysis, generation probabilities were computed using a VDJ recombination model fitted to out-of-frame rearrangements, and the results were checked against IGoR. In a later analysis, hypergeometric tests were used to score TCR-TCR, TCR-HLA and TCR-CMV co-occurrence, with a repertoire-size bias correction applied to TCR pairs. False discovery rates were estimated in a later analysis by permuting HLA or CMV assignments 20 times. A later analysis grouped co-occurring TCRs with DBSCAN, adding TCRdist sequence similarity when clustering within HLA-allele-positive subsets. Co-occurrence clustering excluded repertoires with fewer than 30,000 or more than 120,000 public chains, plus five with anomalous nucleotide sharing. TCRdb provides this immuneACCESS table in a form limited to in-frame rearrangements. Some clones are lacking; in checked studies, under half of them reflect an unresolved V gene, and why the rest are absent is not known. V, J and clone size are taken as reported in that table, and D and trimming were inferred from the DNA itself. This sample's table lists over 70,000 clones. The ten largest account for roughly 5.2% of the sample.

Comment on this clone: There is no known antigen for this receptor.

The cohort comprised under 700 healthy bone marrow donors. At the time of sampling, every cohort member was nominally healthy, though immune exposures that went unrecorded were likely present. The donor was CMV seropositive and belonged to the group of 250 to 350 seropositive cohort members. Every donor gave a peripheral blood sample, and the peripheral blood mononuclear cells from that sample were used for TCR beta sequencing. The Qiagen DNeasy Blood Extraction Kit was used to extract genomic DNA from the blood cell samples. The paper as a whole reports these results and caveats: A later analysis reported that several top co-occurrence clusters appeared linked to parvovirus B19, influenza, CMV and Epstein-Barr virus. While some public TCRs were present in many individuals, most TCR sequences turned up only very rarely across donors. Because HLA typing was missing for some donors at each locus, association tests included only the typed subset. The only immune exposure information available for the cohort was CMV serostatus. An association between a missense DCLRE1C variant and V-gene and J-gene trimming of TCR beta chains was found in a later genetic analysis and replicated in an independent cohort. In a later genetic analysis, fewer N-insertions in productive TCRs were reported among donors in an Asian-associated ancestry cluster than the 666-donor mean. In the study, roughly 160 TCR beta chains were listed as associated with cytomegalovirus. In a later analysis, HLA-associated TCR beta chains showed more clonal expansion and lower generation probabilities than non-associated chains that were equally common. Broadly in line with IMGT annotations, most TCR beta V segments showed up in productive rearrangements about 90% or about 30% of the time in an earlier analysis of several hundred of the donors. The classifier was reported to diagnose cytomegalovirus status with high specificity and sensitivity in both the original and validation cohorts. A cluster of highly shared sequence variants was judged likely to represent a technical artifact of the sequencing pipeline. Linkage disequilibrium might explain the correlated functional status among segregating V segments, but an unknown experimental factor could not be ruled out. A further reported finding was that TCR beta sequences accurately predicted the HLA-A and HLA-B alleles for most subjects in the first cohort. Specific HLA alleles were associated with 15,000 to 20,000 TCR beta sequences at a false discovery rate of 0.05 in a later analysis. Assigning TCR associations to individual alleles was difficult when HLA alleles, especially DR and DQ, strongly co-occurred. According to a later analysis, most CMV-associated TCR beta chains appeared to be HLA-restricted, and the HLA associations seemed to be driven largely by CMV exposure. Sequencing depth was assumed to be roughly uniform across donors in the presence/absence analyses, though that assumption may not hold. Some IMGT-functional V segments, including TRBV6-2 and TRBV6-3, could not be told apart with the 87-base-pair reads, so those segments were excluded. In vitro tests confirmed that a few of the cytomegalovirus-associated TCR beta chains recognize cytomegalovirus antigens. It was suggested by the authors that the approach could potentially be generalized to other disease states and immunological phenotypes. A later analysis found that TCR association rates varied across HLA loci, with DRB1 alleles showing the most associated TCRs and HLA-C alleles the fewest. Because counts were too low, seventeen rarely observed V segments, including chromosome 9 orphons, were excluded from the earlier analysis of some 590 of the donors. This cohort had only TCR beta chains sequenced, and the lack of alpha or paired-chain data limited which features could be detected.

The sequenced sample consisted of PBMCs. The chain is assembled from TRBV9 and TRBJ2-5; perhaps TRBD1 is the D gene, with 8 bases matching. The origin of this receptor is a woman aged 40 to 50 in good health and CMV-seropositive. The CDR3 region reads CASSVDTGGGRETQYF. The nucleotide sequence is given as TGTGCCAGCAGCGTAGATACAGGGGGAGGGCGAGAGACCCAGTACTTC.